Only a few counts were recorded for the clone carrying this TCR beta chain. The target antigen is unknown. Trimming cost V 5 bases and J 2 bases, with 15 bases left between them. CDR3 size: 15 residues. The germline gives CDR1 SGHVS, CDR2 FNYEAQ. This record comes from a study of early T cells in non-severe SARS-CoV-2 infection. The wider study: Sequenced bulk RNA came from whole blood that was unsorted, and chains were unpaired.

Study-wide results and limits: The matching step, a VDJdb search, favored anti-spike CD8 responses and missed private and CD4 specificities.

Separate cDNA molecules each had unique molecular identifiers attached to them. TCRdb analysed the 5' RACE reads with MiXCR anew, one entry per CDR3 protein. The sample lists approximately 46,000 distinct CDR3 sequences, 23% occurring once. Here the sequenced sample was whole blood, taken at baseline. The V gene is TRBV7-6, the J gene TRBJ2-5, with TRBD2 as a possible D gene (6 bases). The sequence was obtained from an adult who was a healthcare worker with PCR-confirmed SARS-CoV-2 infection or an uninfected control (not recorded which). CDR3 nucleotide sequence: TGTGCCAGCAGCCCCGCGGGACTGCCGCAAGAGACCCAGTACTTC. Translation: CASSPAGLPQETQYF.